This T cell receptor (beta chain) was recovered during a study of blood T cell repertoires in COVID-19. The germline CDR1 and CDR2 sequences are MRHNA and SNTAGT. The junction had 11 bases not matched to a gene; V was cut back by 5 bases and J by 1 base. The CDR3 totals 16 residues. Produced via immunoSEQ multiplex PCR; TCRdb's table is partial and in-frame only. This table holds more than 65,000 clones, 83% found once. V and J are TRBV6-4 and TRBJ2-7, with TRBD2 identical over 7 bases. The clonotype comes from a man between 25 and 39 years old with COVID-19, enrolled during active disease. Sequencing used peripheral blood. The CDR3 bases are TGTGCCAGCAGTCCGTCTGAGGGGACTAATTCCTACGAGCAGTACTTC. It translates to CASSPSEGTNSYEQYF.